This T cell receptor (beta chain) was retrieved from a study of blood T cells in healthy people across ages. The study, taken as a whole, reports: A greater number of naive CD4+ cells and higher diversity distinguished long-lived donors from aged donors.

At least ten counts were recorded for this clonotype. Its antigen is currently unknown. The second PCR ran roughly 7 to 12 cycles with a sample-barcoded 5' primer and J-beta primers. Every cDNA molecule carried a tag from a template-switch adaptor bearing 12 random nucleotides. TCRdb called the 5' RACE reads again in MiXCR, with one record for every CDR3 protein. Of fewer than 750,000 distinct CDR3 sequences detected, roughly 48% appear once; the ten largest clones hold around 23%. Trimming took 6 bases from V and 7 from J, leaving 13 bases between them. From germline, CDR1 is MNHNY and CDR2 SVGAGI (reference sequence). This CDR3 spans 13 amino acids.

The sample taken for sequencing was blood. This TCR was sampled from a man older than 75 in good health. This chain joins TRBV6-6 and TRBJ2-1; the D gene is possibly TRBD2 (5 bases). The chain's CDR3 is CASSPDFQNEQFF. In DNA form, the CDR3 reads TGTGCCAGCAGCCCGGACTTTCAGAATGAGCAGTTCTTC.